This T cell receptor (beta chain) is drawn from a study of T cells in localized non-small cell lung cancer. Regarding the study as a whole: Only one tumor region went through sequencing, so heterogeneity may still be there. Higher blood T cell density went with longer overall survival. Uninvolved adjacent lung showed the highest T cell clonality, exceeding tumor. Appearances in adjacent lung were noted for a median approximately 50 of the top 100 tumor clones.

The table came from immunoSEQ multiplex PCR; TCRdb's copy has only in-frame clones and leaves some out. Found here are tens of thousands of clones, 86% of them singletons; the top ten hold 15% to 20%. This CDR3 contains 18 residues. V trimming: 0 bases; J trimming: 0 bases; junction bases outside the gene matches: 9. The germline CDR1 and CDR2 sequences are LNHDA and SQIVND (reference sequence). Regarding this clone: The antigen remains undetermined.

V gene TRBV19 combines with J gene TRBJ1-1; 8 bases are a match to TRBD1. The material was peripheral blood, obtained before any cancer treatment. The receptor comes from a male donor older than 55 with stage III squamous cell lung carcinoma. CDR3 sequence reads: CASSIDPGTGGLNTEAFF. The CDR3 nucleotides read TGTGCCAGTAGTATAGATCCGGGCACAGGGGGGTTGAACACTGAAGCTTTCTTT.